This is a list of T cell receptor beta chains from one sample in a study of blood T cell repertoires in COVID-19. Sequencing used immunoSEQ multiplex PCR; TCRdb keeps in-frame clones, though not all of them. The data contain some 59,000 clones, 80% to 90% of them singletons. Sequencing was done on a sample of peripheral blood. These receptor sequences come from a man aged 55 to 69 with acute or convalescent COVID-19. CDR3s include the opening cysteine and the closing phenylalanine or tryptophan. A D gene is named only where the DNA matches it firmly. Size is stated for part of the rows, as once, few or many counts, or as a class when the clone is expanded.

D gene,J gene,clone size,V gene,CDR3 DNA,CDR3 protein
NA,TRBJ2-7,NA,TRBV11-2,TGTGCCAGCAGCTTAGATTTGAACCTGAGTGGCGAGCAGTACTTC,CASSLDLNLSGEQYF
NA,TRBJ1-5,NA,TRBV25-1,TGTGCCAGCAGTCAGGGTTTTCAGCCCCAGCATTTT,CASSQGFQPQHF
NA,TRBJ2-6,NA,TRBV7-8,TGTGCCAGCAGCTTACAGGGTGGCGGGGCCAACGTCCTGACTTTC,CASSLQGGGANVLTF
NA,TRBJ1-1,NA,TRBV13,TGTGCCAGCAGCTTAGGCCGGGCAGCGGGTGAAGCTTTCTTT,CASSLGRAAGEAFF
NA,TRBJ2-3,NA,TRBV24-1,TGTGCCACCAGTGATCCCAGACTTCGGCCAAGCACAGATACGCAGTATTTT,CATSDPRLRPSTDTQYF
TRBD2,TRBJ2-3,NA,TRBV4-1,TGCGCCAGCAGCCAAGGGACTAGGGCGCAGTATTTT,CASSQGTRAQYF
TRBD1,TRBJ1-4,NA,TRBV11-3,TGTGCCAGCAGTCCTGGACGGGACAGGGCCACAACTAATGAAAAACTGTTTTTT,CASSPGRDRATTNEKLFF
NA,TRBJ1-5,NA,TRBV10-3,TGTGCCATCAGTGAAGACAGCTATCAGCCCCAGCATTTT,CAISEDSYQPQHF
NA,TRBJ1-1,NA,TRBV5-1,TGCGCCAGCAAACTCTCGGCGACCAGGGCAGGGCAGAACACTGAAGCTTTCTTT,CASKLSATRAGQNTEAFF
NA,TRBJ2-7,few,TRBV19,TGTGCCAGTAGCCCCACAGGAAGCTCCTACGAGCAGTACTTC,CASSPTGSSYEQYF
NA,TRBJ1-1,NA,TRBV6-5,TGTGCCAGCGGGGGCAGGGGATTTACTGAAGCTTTCTTT,CASGGRGFTEAFF
TRBD2,TRBJ2-2,NA,TRBV6-6,TGTGCCAGCACTGCCTTTGGGGGGGGCACCGGGGAGCTGTTTTTT,CASTAFGGGTGELFF
TRBD1,TRBJ1-1,NA,TRBV7-2,TGTGCCAGCAGCTTCCAGGGGGCTACTGAAGCTTTCTTT,CASSFQGATEAFF
TRBD1,TRBJ2-5,NA,TRBV5-6,TGTGCCAGCAGCTCATCCGGGACAGGGGGTCTCTTTGTACAAGAGACCCAGTACTTC,CASSSSGTGGLFVQETQYF
NA,TRBJ2-5,once,TRBV6-6,TGTGCCAGCAAAAGGAGGGGGCGGTCGGAGGAGACCCAGTACTTC,CASKRRGRSEETQYF
NA,TRBJ1-1,NA,TRBV5-1,TGCGCCAGCAGAAAGGACACGAACACTGAAGCTTTCTTT,CASRKDTNTEAFF
TRBD1,TRBJ1-1,few,TRBV5-1,TGCGCCAGCAGCTTTCAGGGGGCAGACACTGAAGCTTTCTTT,CASSFQGADTEAFF
NA,TRBJ2-4,NA,TRBV5-8,TGTGCCAGTCCACCAGGTTCGTTAGCCAAAAACATTCAGTACTTC,CASPPGSLAKNIQYF
TRBD1,TRBJ1-2,NA,TRBV18,TGTGCCAGCTCACACGAGGGGACAGACTATGGCTACACCTTC,CASSHEGTDYGYTF
TRBD1,TRBJ1-2,NA,TRBV29-1,TGCAGCGCCTCCCAAGACAGGGTCTCTGGTGGCTACACCTTC,CSASQDRVSGGYTF
NA,TRBJ2-7,NA,TRBV7-9,TGTGCCAGCAGCCTCACGGGACAAACCTCCTACGAGCAGTACTTC,CASSLTGQTSYEQYF
NA,TRBJ1-4,once,TRBV2,TGTGCCAGCAAAAGACAGGCCAGACTTCGGGAAAAACTGTTTTTT,CASKRQARLREKLFF
NA,TRBJ2-1,NA,TRBV3-1/TRBV3-2,TGTGCCAGCAGATTATACAATGAGCAGTTCTTC,CASRLYNEQFF
NA,TRBJ2-7,NA,TRBV19,TGTGCCAGTAGTATTGGAGGATACGAGCAGTACTTC,CASSIGGYEQYF
TRBD1,TRBJ2-5,NA,TRBV14,TGTGCCAGCAGCCAAGCAGGGGGTCTCGCGGCCCAGTACTTC,CASSQAGGLAAQYF
NA,TRBJ2-2,NA,TRBV5-1,TGCGCCAGCAGCTTGGCCGACACCGGGGAGCTGTTTTTT,CASSLADTGELFF
NA,TRBJ1-1,once,TRBV2,TGTGCCAGCAGTCCCGGGGCCGGGAGAGGTGAAGCTTTCTTT,CASSPGAGRGEAFF
TRBD1,TRBJ1-4,NA,TRBV19,TGTGCCAGTAGTTCACCAGGGGGTGAAAAACTGTTTTTT,CASSSPGGEKLFF
TRBD1,TRBJ2-7,NA,TRBV6-5,TGTGCCAGCAGTTTAACAGGGGTTCTCGAGCAGTACTTC,CASSLTGVLEQYF
TRBD2,TRBJ2-3,NA,TRBV5-6,TGTGCCAGCAGCAAGGGACTAGCGGCGCCGGAGGATACGCAGTATTTT,CASSKGLAAPEDTQYF
NA,TRBJ2-3,NA,TRBV14,TGTGCCAGCAGCCCCCCGGGCCAGCGGTACACAGATACGCAGTATTTT,CASSPPGQRYTDTQYF
NA,TRBJ2-7,few,TRBV7-9,TGTGCCAGCAGCTTAGAGCCCCCAGGGGTCCTGGGGGGGGAGCAGTACTTC,CASSLEPPGVLGGEQYF
TRBD1,TRBJ1-2,once,TRBV19,TGTGCCAGTATCCCAGACAGGGGGCCATTCTATGGCTACACCTTC,CASIPDRGPFYGYTF
NA,TRBJ1-6,NA,TRBV6-5,TGTGCCAGCAGTTACGAGACGGGAGCTAGCTCACCCCTCCACTTT,CASSYETGASSPLHF
NA,TRBJ2-6,NA,TRBV13,TGTGCCAGCAGCTTCCTAGGAACTGGGGCCAACGTCCTGACTTTC,CASSFLGTGANVLTF
NA,TRBJ2-4,NA,TRBV20-1,TGCAGTGCTAGTAGCGGAGCCAAAAACATTCAGTACTTC,CSASSGAKNIQYF
NA,TRBJ1-4,few,TRBV9,TGTGCCAGCAGCGTAGAATCCGGGAATGAAAAACTGTTTTTT,CASSVESGNEKLFF
NA,TRBJ1-6,NA,TRBV4-1,TGCGCCAGCAGCCAAGTCGGCAGGGGCGCGTATTCACCCCTCCACTTT,CASSQVGRGAYSPLHF
NA,TRBJ2-1,NA,TRBV10-3,TGTGCCATCAGTGACAGGAAATCGAGTGAGCAGTTCTTC,CAISDRKSSEQFF
NA,TRBJ2-7,NA,TRBV5-1,TGCGCCAGCAGCTTAACCCCCCCGGGCAGGGCGACCATCTACGAGCAGTACTTC,CASSLTPPGRATIYEQYF
NA,TRBJ1-5,NA,TRBV6-5,TGTGCCAGCATCAACAGGGTCTATCAGCCCCAGCATTTT,CASINRVYQPQHF
NA,TRBJ1-1,NA,TRBV6-5,TGTGCCAGCAGTTATACAGTCACTGAAGCTTTCTTT,CASSYTVTEAFF
TRBD1,TRBJ1-5,NA,TRBV29-1,TGCAGCGTTGAAGATGCGCGACAGGGGGATCAGCCCCAGCATTTT,CSVEDARQGDQPQHF
NA,TRBJ1-5,NA,TRBV19,TGTGCCAGTAGTCTAAATAGCAATCAGCCCCAGCATTTT,CASSLNSNQPQHF
TRBD1,TRBJ2-2,NA,TRBV7-6,TGTGCCAGCAGCTACAGGGGCACCGGGGAGCTGTTTTTT,CASSYRGTGELFF
TRBD2,TRBJ2-1,NA,TRBV3-1/TRBV3-2,TGTGCCAGCAGCCCATGGACTAGCGGGGCCTACAATGAGCAGTTCTTC,CASSPWTSGAYNEQFF
NA,TRBJ2-4,NA,TRBV12-3/TRBV12-4,TGTGCCAGCAGTTCCGCGGGTACGGACATTCAGTACTTC,CASSSAGTDIQYF